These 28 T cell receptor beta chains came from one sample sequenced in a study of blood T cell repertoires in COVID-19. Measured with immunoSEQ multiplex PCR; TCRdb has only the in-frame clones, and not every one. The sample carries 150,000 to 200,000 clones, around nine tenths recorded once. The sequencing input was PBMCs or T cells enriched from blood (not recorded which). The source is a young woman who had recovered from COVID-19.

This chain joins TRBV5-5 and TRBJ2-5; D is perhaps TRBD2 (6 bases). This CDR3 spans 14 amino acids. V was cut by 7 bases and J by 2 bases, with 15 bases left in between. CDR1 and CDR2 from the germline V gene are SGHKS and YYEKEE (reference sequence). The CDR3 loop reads CASSPGTQQETQYF. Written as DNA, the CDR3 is TGTGCCAGCTCTCCCGGGACTCAACAAGAGACCCAGTACTTC.

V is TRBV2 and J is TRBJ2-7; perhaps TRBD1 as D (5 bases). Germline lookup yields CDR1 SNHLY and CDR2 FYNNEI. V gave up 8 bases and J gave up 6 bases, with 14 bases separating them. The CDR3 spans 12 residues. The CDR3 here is CASLPDRPEQYF. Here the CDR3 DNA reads TGTGCCAGCCTTCCAGACAGACCCGAGCAGTACTTC.

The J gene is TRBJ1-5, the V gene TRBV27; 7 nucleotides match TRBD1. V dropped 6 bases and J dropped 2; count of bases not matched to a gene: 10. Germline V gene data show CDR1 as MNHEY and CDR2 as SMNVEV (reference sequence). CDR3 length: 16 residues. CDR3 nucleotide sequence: TGTGCCAGCAGAGCACTACCCGGACAGGGCAATCAGCCCCAGCATTTT. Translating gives CASRALPGQGNQPQHF.

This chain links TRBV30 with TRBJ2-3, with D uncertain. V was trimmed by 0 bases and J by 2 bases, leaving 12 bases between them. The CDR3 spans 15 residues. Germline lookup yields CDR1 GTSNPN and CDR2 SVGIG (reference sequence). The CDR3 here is CAWSVESRITDTQYF. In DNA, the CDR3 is TGTGCCTGGAGTGTGGAGAGTAGGATCACAGATACGCAGTATTTT.

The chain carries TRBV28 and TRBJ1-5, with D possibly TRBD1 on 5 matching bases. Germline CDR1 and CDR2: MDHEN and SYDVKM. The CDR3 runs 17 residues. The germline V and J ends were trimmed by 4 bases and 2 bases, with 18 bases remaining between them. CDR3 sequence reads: CASSSLVKGEGNQPQHF. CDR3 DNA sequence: TGTGCCAGCAGTTCCCTGGTAAAAGGGGAGGGCAATCAGCCCCAGCATTTT. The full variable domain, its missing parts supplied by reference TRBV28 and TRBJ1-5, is DVKVTQSSRYLVKRTGEKVFLECVQDMDHENMFWYRQDPGLGLRLIYFSYDVKMKEKGDIPEGYSVSREKKERFSLILESASTNQTSMYLCASSSLVKGEGNQPQHFGDGTRLSIL.

The CDR3 region is CASSLRLAGDDYTGELFF. The CDR3 DNA is TGTGCCAGCAGTTTACGGCTAGCGGGAGACGATTATACCGGGGAGCTGTTTTTT. The V and J genes are TRBV28 and TRBJ2-2; TRBD2 matches 10 bases. Unmatched junction bases numbered 11, after V lost 2 bases and J lost 5 bases. Germline CDR1 and CDR2: MDHEN and SYDVKM. The CDR3 contains 18 residues.

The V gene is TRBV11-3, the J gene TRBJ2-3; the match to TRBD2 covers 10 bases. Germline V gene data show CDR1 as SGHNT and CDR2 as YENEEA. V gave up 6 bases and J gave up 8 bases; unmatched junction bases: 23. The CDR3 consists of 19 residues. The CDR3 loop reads CASSHRGRWASGSGGTQYF. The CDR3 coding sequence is TGTGCCAGCAGTCATCGGGGGAGATGGGCTAGCGGGAGTGGGGGTACGCAGTATTTT.

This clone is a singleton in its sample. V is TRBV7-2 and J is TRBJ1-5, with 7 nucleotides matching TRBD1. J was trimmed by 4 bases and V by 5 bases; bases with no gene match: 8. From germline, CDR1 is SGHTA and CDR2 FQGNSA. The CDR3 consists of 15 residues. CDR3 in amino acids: CASSRQQGLNQPQHF. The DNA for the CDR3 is TGTGCCAGCAGCCGGCAACAGGGGCTTAATCAGCCCCAGCATTTT.

The CDR3 loop reads CASTFDRPTDNEQFF. CDR3 DNA sequence: TGCGCCAGCACCTTTGACCGGCCGACAGACAATGAGCAGTTCTTC. The genes are TRBV5-1 and TRBJ2-1, with TRBD1 as a possible D gene (5 bases). CDR3 length: 15 residues. Per the germline V gene, CDR1 is SGHRS and CDR2 is YFSETQ. Trimming removed 6 bases at V and 5 bases at J, with 18 bases between.

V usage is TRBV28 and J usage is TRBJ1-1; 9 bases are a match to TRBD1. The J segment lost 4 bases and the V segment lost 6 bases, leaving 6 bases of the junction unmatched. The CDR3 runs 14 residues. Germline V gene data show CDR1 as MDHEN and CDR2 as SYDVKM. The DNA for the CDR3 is TGTGCCAGCAGCTTAAGGGACAGGGCCACTGAAGCTTTCTTT. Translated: CASSLRDRATEAFF.

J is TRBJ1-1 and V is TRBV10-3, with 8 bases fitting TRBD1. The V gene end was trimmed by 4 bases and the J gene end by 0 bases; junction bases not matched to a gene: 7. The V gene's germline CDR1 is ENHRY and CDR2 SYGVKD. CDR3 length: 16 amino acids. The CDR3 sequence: CAISGGQGQLNTEAFF. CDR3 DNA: TGTGCCATCAGTGGCGGACAGGGCCAACTGAACACTGAAGCTTTCTTT.

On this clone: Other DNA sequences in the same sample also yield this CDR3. The CDR3 spells CASSLTGNTEAFF. As DNA, the CDR3 is TGTGCCAGCAGCCTGACAGGGAACACTGAAGCTTTCTTT. V gene TRBV5-4 combines with J gene TRBJ1-1, with D maybe TRBD1 (6 bases). The CDR3 is 13 amino acids. V was pared by 4 bases and J by 1 base, with 8 bases between. Per germline, CDR1 SGHNT and CDR2 YYREEE (reference sequence).

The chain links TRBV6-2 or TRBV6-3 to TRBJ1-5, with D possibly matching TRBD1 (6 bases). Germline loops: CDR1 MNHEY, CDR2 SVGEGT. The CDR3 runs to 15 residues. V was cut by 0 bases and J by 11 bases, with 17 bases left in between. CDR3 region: CASSYSRKGEPAQHF. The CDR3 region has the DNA TGTGCCAGCAGTTACTCCAGGAAGGGGGAACCGGCCCAGCATTTT.

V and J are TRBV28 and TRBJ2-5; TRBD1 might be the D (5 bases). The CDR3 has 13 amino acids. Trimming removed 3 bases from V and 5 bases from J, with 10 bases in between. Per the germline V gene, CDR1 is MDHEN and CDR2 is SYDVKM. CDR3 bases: TGTGCCAGCAGTTTGATCAGGGATGAGACCCAGTACTTC. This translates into CASSLIRDETQYF.

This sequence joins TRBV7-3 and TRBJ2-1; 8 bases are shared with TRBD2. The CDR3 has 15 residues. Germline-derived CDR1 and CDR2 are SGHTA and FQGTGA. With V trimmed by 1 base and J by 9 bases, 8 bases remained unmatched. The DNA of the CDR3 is TGTGCCAGCAGCTTAAAGGGACTAGGCACGGGTGAGCAGTTCTTC. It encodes CASSLKGLGTGEQFF.

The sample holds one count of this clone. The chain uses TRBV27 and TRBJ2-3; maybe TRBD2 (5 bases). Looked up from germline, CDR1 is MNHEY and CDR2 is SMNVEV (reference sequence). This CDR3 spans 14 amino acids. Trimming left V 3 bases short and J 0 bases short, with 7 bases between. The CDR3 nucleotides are TGTGCCAGCAGTTTCAAGCGGAGCACAGATACGCAGTATTTT. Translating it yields CASSFKRSTDTQYF.

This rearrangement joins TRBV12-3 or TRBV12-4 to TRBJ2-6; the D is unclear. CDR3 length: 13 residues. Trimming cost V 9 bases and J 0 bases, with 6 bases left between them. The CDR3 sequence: CASSSSGANVLTF. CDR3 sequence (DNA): TGTGCCAGTTCCTCCTCTGGGGCCAACGTCCTGACTTTC.

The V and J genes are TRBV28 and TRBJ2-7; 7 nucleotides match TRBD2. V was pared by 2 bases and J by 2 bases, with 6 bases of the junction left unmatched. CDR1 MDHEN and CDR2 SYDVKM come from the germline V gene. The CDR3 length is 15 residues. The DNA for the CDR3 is TGTGCCAGCAGTTTAGGTAGCGGGTACACCTACGAGCAGTACTTC. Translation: CASSLGSGYTYEQYF.

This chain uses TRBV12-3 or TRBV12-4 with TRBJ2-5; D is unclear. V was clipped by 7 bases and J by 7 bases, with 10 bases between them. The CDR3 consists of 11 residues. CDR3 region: CASTLSGTQYF. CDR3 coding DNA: TGTGCCAGCACCCTGTCCGGGACCCAGTACTTC.

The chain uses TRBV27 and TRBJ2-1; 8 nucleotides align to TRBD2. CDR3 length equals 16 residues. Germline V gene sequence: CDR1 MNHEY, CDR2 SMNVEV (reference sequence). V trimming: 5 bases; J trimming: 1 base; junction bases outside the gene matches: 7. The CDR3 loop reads CASSPQAGVSYNEQFF. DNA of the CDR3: TGTGCCAGCAGTCCACAAGCGGGAGTATCCTACAATGAGCAGTTCTTC.

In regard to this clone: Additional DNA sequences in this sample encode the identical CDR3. In DNA form, the CDR3 reads TGCGCCAGCAGCTCTGACAGATTGAACACTGAAGCTTTCTTT. Protein product: CASSSDRLNTEAFF. This chain connects TRBV5-1 to TRBJ1-1; D perhaps matches TRBD1 (5 bases). V was pared by 3 bases and J by 0 bases, with 9 bases between. The CDR3 sequence is 14 residues long. Germline CDR1 SGHRS, CDR2 YFSETQ. The full variable domain, with the rest looked up from reference TRBV5-1 and TRBJ1-1, is KAGVTQTPRYLIKTRGQQVTLSCSPISGHRSVSWYQQTPGQGLQFLFEYFSETQRNKGNFPGRFSGRQFSNSRSEMNVSTLELGDSALYLCASSSDRLNTEAFFGQGTRLTVV.

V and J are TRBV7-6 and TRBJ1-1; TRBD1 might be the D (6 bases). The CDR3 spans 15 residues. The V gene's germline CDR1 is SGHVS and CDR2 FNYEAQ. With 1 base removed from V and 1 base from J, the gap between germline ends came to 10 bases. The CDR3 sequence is CASSLGGRANTEAFF. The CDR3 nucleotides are TGTGCCAGCAGCTTAGGGGGGCGCGCGAACACTGAAGCTTTCTTT.

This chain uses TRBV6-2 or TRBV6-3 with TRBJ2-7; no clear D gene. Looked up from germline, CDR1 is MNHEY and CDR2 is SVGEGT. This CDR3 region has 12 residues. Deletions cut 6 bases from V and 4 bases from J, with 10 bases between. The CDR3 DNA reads TGTGCCAGCAGCGACAACAAGTACGAGCAGTACTTC. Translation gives CASSDNKYEQYF.

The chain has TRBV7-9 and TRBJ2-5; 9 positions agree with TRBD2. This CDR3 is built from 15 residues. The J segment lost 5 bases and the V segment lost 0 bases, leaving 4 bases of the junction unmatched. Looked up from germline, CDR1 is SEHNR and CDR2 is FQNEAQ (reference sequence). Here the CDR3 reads CASSLAGLAGETQYF. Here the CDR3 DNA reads TGTGCCAGCAGCTTAGCGGGGCTAGCGGGGGAGACCCAGTACTTC.

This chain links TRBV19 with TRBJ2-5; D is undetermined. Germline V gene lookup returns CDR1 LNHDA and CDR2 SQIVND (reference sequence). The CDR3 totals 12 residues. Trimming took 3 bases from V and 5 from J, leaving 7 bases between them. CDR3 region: CASSIHGETQYF. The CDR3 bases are TGTGCCAGTAGTATTCACGGGGAGACCCAGTACTTC.

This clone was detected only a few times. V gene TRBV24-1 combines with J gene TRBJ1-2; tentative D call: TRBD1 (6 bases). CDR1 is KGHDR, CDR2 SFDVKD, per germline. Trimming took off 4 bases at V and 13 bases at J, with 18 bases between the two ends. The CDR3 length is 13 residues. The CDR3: CATSDSLRTALTF. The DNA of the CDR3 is TGTGCCACCAGTGACTCCTTACGGACAGCCCTCACCTTC.

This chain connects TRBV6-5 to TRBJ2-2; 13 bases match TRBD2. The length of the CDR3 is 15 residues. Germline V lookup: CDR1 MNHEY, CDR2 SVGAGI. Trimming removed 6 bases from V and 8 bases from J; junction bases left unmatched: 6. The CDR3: CASSWTSGRKGELFF. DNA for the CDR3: TGTGCCAGCAGCTGGACTAGCGGGAGAAAGGGGGAGCTGTTTTTT.

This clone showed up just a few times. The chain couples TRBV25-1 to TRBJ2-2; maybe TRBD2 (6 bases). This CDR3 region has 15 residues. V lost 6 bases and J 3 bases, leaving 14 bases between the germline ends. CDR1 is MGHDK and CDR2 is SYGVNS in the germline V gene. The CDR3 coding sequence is TGTGCCAGCAGGGGGCGGGGCCGCCACACCGGGGAGCTGTTTTTT. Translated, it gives CASRGRGRHTGELFF.